This T cell receptor (beta chain) derives from a study of shared clonotypes between healthy human individuals. The overall study: Per-donor plates numbered three CD4 naive, three CD4 memory, two CD8 naive and one CD8 memory.

The CDR3 extends over 17 amino acids. Germline values: CDR1 SQVTM, CDR2 ANQGSEA. The ends lost 1 base at V and 6 bases at J; junction bases unmatched: 15. TCRdb keeps only in-frame clones here, not all; method: immunoSEQ multiplex PCR. The profile covers about 800,000 clones, with just over 95% appearing a single time and over 0.2% taken by the ten largest. To note about this clone: Its antigen is unidentified.

Study findings and constraints: Blood was the sole source, and tissue repertoires probably differ.

CD8 cells regarded as naive lacked CD45RO, were positively chosen for CCR7, and omitted terminally differentiated effector memory CD45RA+ cells. V and J are TRBV29-1 and TRBJ2-7, with TRBD2 matching over 10 bases. Sequencing input: naive CD8+ T cells sorted from blood. This clonotype originated in a man aged 25-40 years in good health. Here the CDR3 reads CSVEVPGVGLAAGEQYF. The CDR3 coding sequence is TGCAGCGTTGAAGTCCCAGGGGTAGGACTAGCGGCGGGCGAGCAGTACTTC.